This T cell receptor (beta chain) was captured in a study of identical twins. One entry per CDR3 protein, called by TCRdb with MiXCR from the 5' RACE reads. The sample records over 550,000 distinct CDR3 sequences, just over 7% being singletons. The CDR3 is 16 amino acids. CDR1 and CDR2 from the germline V gene are SNHLY and FYNNEI. To note about this clonotype: A much larger clone differs from this one at a single base, so this may be a read error.

These data were also filed under a second study, of yellow fever vaccine responses in identical twins.

The origin of this receptor is a woman between 18 and 29 years old in good health. The genes are TRBV2 and TRBJ2-1; TRBD1 matches 11 bases. Specimen: PBMCs. CDR3 bases: TGTGCCGGCAGTTCCCTCGGGACAGGGGGTTACAATGAGCAGTTCTTC. It translates to CAGSSLGTGGYNEQFF.